A selection of T cell receptor beta chains follows, all from one sample in a study of vaccination and CD4 T cells after COVID-19. No antigen has been assigned to these receptors. Each CDR3 protein gets one entry after TCRdb re-called the PCR reads with MiXCR. Of roughly 8,400 distinct CDR3 sequences in the sample, roughly 60% were seen once. Sequencing was performed on cultured CD4+ T cells from blood, taken after SARS-CoV-2 vaccination. These receptors all come from a human donor with COVID-19. Both conserved end residues are part of each CDR3. D genes are given only for firm matches. Not all rows give a size; the values are once, few, many and, for expanded clones, a class.

>.|TRBJ1-5|12|TRBV28|.
CASSPEAGAQHF
TGTGCCAGCAGTCCAGAGGCCGGGGCCCAGCATTTT
>TRBD2|TRBJ2-3|13|TRBV20-1|.
CSVSGENTDTQYF
TGCAGTGTTAGCGGGGAAAACACAGATACGCAGTATTTT
>.|TRBJ2-1|17|TRBV28|.
CASITGSGSGEFREQFF
TGTGCCAGCATTACCGGTTCAGGGTCAGGGGAATTTAGGGAGCAGTTCTTC
>TRBD2|TRBJ2-3|12|TRBV6-1|.
CASVGGADTQYF
TGTGCCAGCGTTGGGGGGGCAGATACGCAGTATTTT
>.|TRBJ1-2|14|TRBV6-2/TRBV6-3|.
CASREDTGAYGYTF
TGTGCCAGCAGAGAAGACACGGGAGCCTATGGCTACACCTTC
>TRBD1|TRBJ1-2|17|TRBV19|.
CASSIRQGATANYGYTF
TGTGCCAGTAGTATACGACAGGGGGCTACGGCTAACTATGGCTACACCTTC
>.|TRBJ1-5|15|TRBV6-4|.
CASSEGGVSNQPQHF
TGTGCCAGCAGTGAAGGTGGAGTTAGCAATCAGCCCCAGCATTTT
>.|TRBJ2-2|13|TRBV11-3|.
CASSFQRSGELFF
TGTGCCAGCAGCTTCCAGAGGTCCGGGGAGCTGTTTTTT
>.|TRBJ1-1|14|TRBV15|.
CATSIAGFSNEAFF
TGTGCCACCAGCATCGCGGGTTTCTCCAATGAAGCTTTCTTT
>.|TRBJ1-5|15|TRBV2|.
CASSARGRAVQPQHF
TGTGCCAGCAGTGCCCGAGGCAGGGCGGTCCAGCCCCAGCATTTT
>TRBD1|TRBJ1-5|14|TRBV7-2|few
CASSPTGVPQPQHF
TGTGCCAGCAGCCCCACAGGGGTCCCTCAGCCCCAGCATTTT
>.|TRBJ2-5|18|TRBV4-1|.
CASSQFGEGLESSETQYF
TGCGCCAGCAGCCAATTCGGCGAAGGACTGGAATCCTCGGAGACCCAGTACTTC
>TRBD2|TRBJ2-3|15|TRBV7-9|.
CASSLAAGGSDTQYF
TGTGCCAGCAGCTTAGCGGCGGGGGGCTCCGATACGCAGTATTTT
>.|TRBJ2-3|14|TRBV24-1|.
CATSGWGAGDTQYF
TGTGCCACCAGTGGCTGGGGGGCGGGAGATACGCAGTATTTT
>.|TRBJ1-6|15|TRBV6-1|.
CASSHPRGSDSPLHF
TGTGCCAGCAGCCACCCCCGGGGGTCGGATTCACCCCTCCACTTT
>.|TRBJ1-1|12|TRBV6-1|few
CASSEQGYEAFF
TGTGCCAGCAGTGAACAGGGCTATGAAGCTTTCTTT
>.|TRBJ1-1|15|TRBV7-2|.
CASSRIDSPSAEAFF
TGTGCCAGCAGCCGTATCGATAGCCCCTCTGCTGAAGCTTTCTTT
>TRBD2|TRBJ2-5|13|TRBV5-1|.
CASSGGLAETQYF
TGCGCCAGCAGCGGGGGACTAGCGGAGACCCAGTACTTC
>.|TRBJ1-6|15|TRBV11-3|.
CASSPVGLDNSPLHF
TGTGCCAGCAGCCCGGTCGGGTTGGATAATTCACCCCTCCACTTT
>TRBD2|TRBJ2-5|15|TRBV20-1|few
CSAKGLAGGKETQYF
TGCAGTGCTAAGGGACTAGCGGGGGGGAAAGAGACCCAGTACTTC
>.|TRBJ1-1|14|TRBV20-1|few
CSADEGGGDTEAFF
TGCAGTGCTGATGAGGGTGGGGGGGACACTGAAGCTTTCTTT
>TRBD1|TRBJ2-7|13|TRBV20-1|.
CSAPGQAGYEQYF
TGCAGTGCACCTGGACAGGCGGGCTACGAGCAGTACTTC
>.|TRBJ1-1|15|TRBV4-3|.
CASSQVSGGRNEAFF
TGCGCCAGCAGCCAAGTGAGTGGGGGGCGAAATGAAGCTTTCTTT
>.|TRBJ2-7|13|TRBV6-1|.
CASSEDGFMVQYF
TGTGCCAGCAGTGAAGATGGGTTTATGGTGCAGTACTTC
>.|TRBJ1-5|16|TRBV20-1|few
CSARGGGINSNQPQHF
TGCAGTGCTAGAGGAGGCGGAATAAATAGCAATCAGCCCCAGCATTTT
>.|TRBJ1-1|14|TRBV7-2|.
CASSFPQWGTEAFF
TGTGCCAGCAGCTTTCCGCAATGGGGCACTGAAGCTTTCTTT
>.|TRBJ2-5|12|TRBV7-2|.
CASSSSRETQYF
TGTGCCAGCAGCTCTAGCAGAGAGACCCAGTACTTC
>.|TRBJ1-1|18|TRBV6-2/TRBV6-3|.
CASSYSPWGRVMNTEAFF
TGTGCCAGCAGTTACTCACCCTGGGGGAGGGTGATGAACACTGAAGCTTTCTTT
>.|TRBJ1-2|12|TRBV20-1|.
CSAREQGLGARF
TGCAGTGCTAGAGAGCAGGGACTAGGGGCCCGCTTC
>TRBD2|TRBJ2-7|12|TRBV19|.
CASTSASYEQYF
TGTGCCTCGACTAGCGCCTCCTACGAGCAGTACTTC
>.|TRBJ1-5|13|TRBV7-2|few
CASSFSGNQPQHF
TGTGCCAGCAGCTTCTCCGGGAATCAGCCCCAGCATTTT
>TRBD1|TRBJ2-5|17|TRBV5-1|.
CASKRAGRGSLQETQYF
TGCGCCAGCAAAAGGGCGGGCAGGGGGTCACTTCAAGAGACCCAGTACTTC
>.|TRBJ2-6|15|TRBV15|.
CATRPGPPGANVLTF
TGTGCCACCAGACCGGGCCCGCCTGGGGCCAACGTCCTGACTTTC
>TRBD1|TRBJ1-3|15|TRBV20-1|.
CSARDPRTGENRVYF
TGCAGTGCTAGAGATCCAAGGACAGGAGAAAACAGGGTATATTTT
>.|TRBJ2-7|15|TRBV28|.
CASSKGRGGRYEQYF
TGTGCCAGCAGTAAAGGACGGGGTGGTCGCTACGAGCAGTACTTC
>TRBD1|TRBJ1-5|14|TRBV2|.
CASSEDRGGQPQHF
TGTGCCAGCAGTGAAGACAGGGGAGGTCAGCCCCAGCATTTT
>.|TRBJ1-2|16|TRBV11-3|.
CASSLEGRGANYGYTF
TGTGCCAGCAGCTTAGAGGGCCGGGGAGCTAACTATGGCTACACCTTC
>TRBD2|TRBJ2-3|15|TRBV20-1|.
CSAGPSGGAGDTQYF
TGCAGTGCGGGACCGAGCGGGGGGGCCGGAGATACGCAGTATTTT
>.|TRBJ2-1|13|TRBV11-3|.
CASSSGWTDEQFF
TGTGCCAGCAGCTCTGGGTGGACCGATGAGCAGTTCTTC
>.|TRBJ1-6|11|TRBV6-2/TRBV6-3|medium-sized
CATSRPSPLHF
TGTGCCACCTCTCGGCCTTCACCCCTCCACTTT
>.|TRBJ1-1|15|TRBV20-1|few
CSARRATGTNTEAFF
TGCAGTGCTAGAAGAGCTACAGGGACGAACACTGAAGCTTTCTTT
>TRBD2|TRBJ2-7|17|TRBV5-1|.
CASSLALAGGRSYEQYF
TGCGCCAGCAGCTTGGCACTAGCGGGGGGCCGCTCCTACGAGCAGTACTTC
>TRBD1|TRBJ1-1|13|TRBV15|.
CATSRRQGFEAFF
TGTGCCACCAGCAGAAGACAGGGATTTGAAGCTTTCTTT
>TRBD1|TRBJ1-2|15|TRBV5-1|.
CASSLEGQGVYGYTF
TGCGCCAGCAGCTTGGAGGGGCAGGGGGTCTATGGCTACACCTTC
>TRBD1|TRBJ1-2|15|TRBV14|once
CASSQQTGANYGYTF
TGTGCCAGCAGCCAACAGACAGGGGCTAACTATGGCTACACCTTC
>.|TRBJ2-3|15|TRBV7-9|.
CASSFRRGVTDTQYF
TGTGCCAGCAGCTTTCGTAGGGGTGTCACAGATACGCAGTATTTT
>.|TRBJ2-2|14|TRBV10-1|.
CASSGGPTAGELFF
TGCGCCAGCAGTGGGGGCCCGACGGCCGGGGAGCTGTTTTTT
>.|TRBJ1-2|15|TRBV7-2|few
CASSLAKTVNYGYTF
TGTGCCAGCAGCTTAGCCAAGACCGTTAACTATGGCTACACCTTC